This TCR beta chain stems from a study of regulatory T cells in long-lasting Graves disease. Points from the study as a whole: The TCR repertoire of persistent Graves' patients was less diverse than that of newly diagnosed ones. There was favoring of TRBV28, TRBJ1-2 and TRBJ2-5 in persistent disease.

TCR beta libraries were built with iRepertoire HTBI primers and Arm-PCR of CDR3 regions. Each CDR3 protein gets one entry after TCRdb re-called the multiplex PCR reads with MiXCR. This table has 300,000 to 500,000 distinct CDR3 sequences, around 21% appearing once. The sample holds many counts of this clonotype. Its antigen is unidentified. V lost 3 bases to trimming and J lost 5 bases; unmatched junction nucleotides: 3. The CDR3 is made up of 17 amino acids. CDR1 and CDR2 from the germline V gene are KGHDR and SFDVKD. Described time point: persistent/refractory GD, antithyroid drugs over 5 years with positive TRAb. PBMC RNA served as the TCR library source.

This chain connects TRBV24-1 to TRBJ2-6; TRBD2 matches 13 bases. This TCR came from a female donor with Graves disease. The starting material was peripheral blood mononuclear cells (PBMCs), obtained when the disease was refractory, from a patient treated with antithyroid drugs. CDR3 in DNA: TGTGCCACCAGTGATGGACTAGCGGGGGCCTGGGCCAACGTCCTGACTTTC. Its protein product is CATSDGLAGAWANVLTF.